This T cell receptor (beta chain) derives from a study of cytomegalovirus exposure and HLA in healthy donors. Study-wide results and caveats: In terms of immune exposure information, only CMV serostatus was available. The authors reported that TCR beta sequences could predict HLA-A and HLA-B alleles. These predictions were accurate for most subjects in the first cohort. A few of the chains that were CMV-associated were confirmed in vitro to be specific for CMV antigens. Many donors carried some public TCRs, although rarity characterized most TCR sequences.

PCR primers comprised 60 Vbeta and 13 Jbeta primers. Assay used: immunoSEQ multiplex PCR; TCRdb lists only in-frame clones, some missing. The data hold about 92,000 clones, with 80% observed a single time. J was trimmed by 0 bases and V by 4 bases; bases with no gene match: 10. The V gene's germline CDR1 is SGHRS and CDR2 YFSETQ. The CDR3 covers 16 residues. In its sample, this clone is medium-sized. Its antigen is unknown. The source is a man between 18 and 35 years old in good health and CMV-seronegative. The chain recombines TRBV5-1 with TRBJ2-7; 7 nucleotides line up with TRBD1. Sequencing was performed on PBMCs. CDR3 region: CASSQEGQASSYEQYF. In DNA, the CDR3 is TGCGCCAGCAGCCAGGAAGGACAGGCTAGCTCCTACGAGCAGTACTTC.